This passage covers 28 T cell receptor beta chains from one sample sequenced in a study of blood T cell repertoires in COVID-19. Repertoires were generated with immunoSEQ multiplex PCR, while TCRdb's copy carries only in-frame clones and drops some. The table shows over 70,000 clones, with about four fifths occurring only once. Material for sequencing was peripheral blood. Receptor source: a woman at least 80 years old with acute or convalescent COVID-19.

The V call is TRBV11-2, the J call TRBJ2-1; no clear D. Germline assignment: CDR1 SGHAT and CDR2 FQNNGV. Deletions cut 1 base from V and 7 bases from J, with 8 bases between. The CDR3 extends over 13 amino acids. In DNA form, the CDR3 reads TGTGCCAGCAGCTTAGCCCCCCTGAATGAGCAGTTCTTC. Translated: CASSLAPLNEQFF.

The chain uses TRBV5-1 and TRBJ2-3, with 7 nucleotides matching TRBD1. After removal of 2 bases from V and 3 bases from J, the junction contained 9 bases not matched to a gene. The CDR3 is made up of 16 amino acids. Per the germline V gene, CDR1 is SGHRS and CDR2 is YFSETQ. CDR3 DNA sequence: TGCGCCAGCAGCTTCCCTCTGACAGGGCCTACAGATACGCAGTATTTT. It encodes CASSFPLTGPTDTQYF.

V usage is TRBV14 and J usage is TRBJ1-1; D remains unclear. V shed 1 base and J shed 7 bases, with 4 bases lying between them. CDR1 and CDR2 (germline): SGHDN, FVKESK. This CDR3 contains 11 residues. As DNA, the CDR3 is TGTGCCAGCAGCCAAGGGAGTGAAGCTTTCTTT. As protein: CASSQGSEAFF. Full variable domain (rest looked up from reference TRBV14 and TRBJ1-1): EAGVTQFPSHSVIEKGQTVTLRCDPISGHDNLYWYRRVMGKEIKFLLHFVKESKQDESGMPNNRFLAERTGGTYSTLKVQPAELEDSGVYFCASSQGSEAFFGQGTRLTVV.

The chain joins TRBV28 to TRBJ2-7; 10 bases are shared with TRBD1. Germline-derived CDR1 and CDR2 are MDHEN and SYDVKM. V lost 5 bases, J lost 6 bases, and 7 bases stayed unmatched. The CDR3 covers 14 residues. The chain's CDR3 is CASSSPGQGSEQYF. Here the CDR3 DNA reads TGTGCCAGCAGTAGCCCGGGACAGGGGAGCGAGCAGTACTTC.

V and J are TRBV12-3 or TRBV12-4 and TRBJ1-1; D uncertain. Trimming shortened V by 6 bases and J by 2 bases, and 10 bases separated the two germline ends. This CDR3 contains 13 residues. The CDR3 nucleotides are TGTGCCAGCAGCCCAACAGCAAACACTGAAGCTTTCTTT. Protein sequence: CASSPTANTEAFF.

The chain uses TRBV10-3 and TRBJ1-2; D possibly corresponds to TRBD1 (6 bases). The V end was cut by 3 bases, the J end by 4 bases, with 27 bases between. Germline loops: CDR1 ENHRY, CDR2 SYGVKD. The CDR3 consists of 19 residues. CDR3 sequence reads: CAISDGHGRGGSTGYGYTF. The DNA for the CDR3 is TGTGCCATCAGTGATGGACATGGCAGGGGAGGGAGTACGGGCTATGGCTACACCTTC.

The chain carries TRBV18 and TRBJ1-5, with D uncertain. Germline V CDR1 and CDR2: KGHSH, LQKENI. V was trimmed by 2 bases and J by 0 bases, leaving 8 bases between them. The CDR3 loop spans 15 amino acids. The CDR3 DNA is TGTGCCAGCTCACCAATGGAGTATAGCAATCAGCCCCAGCATTTT. Translating it yields CASSPMEYSNQPQHF.

V gene TRBV6-5 combines with J gene TRBJ1-2; no clear D gene. With 7 bases removed from V and 4 bases from J, the gap between germline ends came to 13 bases. The CDR3 has 13 amino acids. Germline V gene lookup returns CDR1 MNHEY and CDR2 SVGAGI. As DNA, the CDR3 is TGTGCCAGCAAGGGAGGACCGGGCTATGGCTACACCTTC. This encodes CASKGGPGYGYTF.

The V gene is TRBV30, the J gene TRBJ2-7; 7 nucleotides agree with TRBD1. Trimming took 3 bases from V and 8 from J; bases not matched to a gene: 4. Looked up from germline, CDR1 is GTSNPN and CDR2 is SVGIG (reference sequence). The CDR3 runs 11 residues. CDR3 in DNA: TGTGCCTGGAGCCGACAGGGACAGCAGTACTTC. Encoded protein: CAWSRQGQQYF.

The table lists this clone with a count of one. The V gene is TRBV7-3, the J gene TRBJ2-1; 8 bases are shared with TRBD2. CDR3 length equals 16 residues. The V gene end was trimmed by 4 bases and the J gene end by 3 bases; junction bases not matched to a gene: 8. Germline-derived CDR1 and CDR2 are SGHTA and FQGTGA. The CDR3 DNA reads as TGTGCCAGCAGCTCCGATGGCGGGGGGCTCTACAATGAGCAGTTCTTC. Protein: CASSSDGGGLYNEQFF.

This clone turned up a few times. The V and J genes are TRBV30 and TRBJ1-1; TRBD1 agrees at 7 bases. The germline V gene encodes CDR1 GTSNPN and CDR2 SVGIG (reference sequence). The CDR3 is 15 residues long. The V gene end was trimmed by 2 bases and the J gene end by 6 bases; junction bases not matched to a gene: 12. The CDR3 coding sequence is TGTGCCTGGAGTTCCACACAGGGGTTTGTCTCTGAAGCTTTCTTT. It codes for CAWSSTQGFVSEAFF.

The chain joins TRBV2 to TRBJ1-5; TRBD1 is a possible D gene (6 bases). Germline assignment: CDR1 SNHLY and CDR2 FYNNEI. The CDR3 contains 15 residues. V was shortened by 4 bases and J by 4 bases, with 14 bases between the two germline ends. This CDR3 reads CASSVFSGVNQPQHF. The CDR3 DNA reads TGTGCCAGCAGTGTATTTTCAGGGGTTAATCAGCCCCAGCATTTT. The whole variable domain, filled in from reference TRBV2 and TRBJ1-5, reads EPEVTQTPSHQVTQMGQEVILRCVPISNHLYFYWYRQILGQKVEFLVSFYNNEISEKSEIFDDQFSVERPDGSNFTLKIRSTKLEDSAMYFCASSVFSGVNQPQHFGDGTRLSIL.

The V gene is TRBV11-2, the J gene TRBJ2-1, with a tentative D call TRBD2 (6 bases). V shed 3 bases and J shed 2 bases, with 14 bases lying between them. The CDR3 contains 16 residues. Looked up from germline, CDR1 is SGHAT and CDR2 is FQNNGV. The CDR3 loop reads CASSLSGDPTYNEQFF. CDR3 DNA: TGTGCCAGCAGCTTGTCGGGGGACCCAACCTACAATGAGCAGTTCTTC.

V and J are TRBV6-5 and TRBJ1-6; D is unclear. The CDR3 has 15 residues. Looked up from germline, CDR1 is MNHEY and CDR2 is SVGAGI. Trimming took 2 bases from V and 9 from J, leaving 14 bases between them. The CDR3: CASSYIAVGGSPLHF. CDR3 DNA: TGTGCCAGCAGTTACATAGCCGTTGGCGGTTCACCCCTCCACTTT.

DNA for the CDR3: TGTGCCAGCAGCCCAATCATCCAGGGGAACTACGAGCAGTACTTC. Its translation: CASSPIIQGNYEQYF. The chain links TRBV27 to TRBJ2-7; a weak D match, TRBD1 (6 bases). The CDR3 extends over 15 amino acids. CDR1 MNHEY and CDR2 SMNVEV come from the germline V gene (reference sequence). Between the trimmed V and J ends, which lost 6 bases and 3 bases, there was a span of 18 bases.

The chain recombines TRBV28 with TRBJ1-3, with D possibly being TRBD1 (6 bases). CDR3 size: 16 residues. CDR1 MDHEN and CDR2 SYDVKM come from the germline V gene. V was pared by 7 bases and J by 2 bases, with 18 bases between. The CDR3 DNA reads as TGTGCCAGCAACAACGACAGGATGTATCCTGGAAACACCATATATTTT. It specifies CASNNDRMYPGNTIYF.

This chain uses TRBV6-5 with TRBJ1-5; 7 nucleotides align to TRBD1. The CDR3 consists of 14 residues. The germline V gene has CDR1 MNHEY and CDR2 SVGAGI. V shed 4 bases, J shed 6 bases, and the junction held 6 bases outside the gene matches. CDR3 nucleotides: TGTGCCAGCAGTTCAACAGGGGCGGGTCAGCCCCAGCATTTT. Its protein is CASSSTGAGQPQHF.

V is TRBV12-5 and J is TRBJ2-7; perhaps TRBD1 as D (5 bases). CDR1 is LGHNT, CDR2 FRNRAP, per germline. This CDR3 is 13 amino acids long. V dropped 6 bases and J dropped 2 bases, with 11 bases sitting between them. The CDR3 sequence: CASGLQVPYEQYF. The CDR3 region has the DNA TGTGCTAGTGGCTTACAGGTTCCCTACGAGCAGTACTTC.

The rearrangement links TRBV5-1 to TRBJ2-2, with TRBD2 matching 10 bases. The CDR3 length is 17 residues. With V trimmed by 4 bases and J by 4 bases, 10 bases remained unmatched. Germline CDR1 reads SGHRS; CDR2 reads YFSETQ. CDR3 residues: CASSPSAGGPGTGELFF. The CDR3 DNA sequence: TGCGCCAGCAGCCCCTCAGCGGGAGGGCCGGGCACCGGGGAGCTGTTTTTT.

The gene calls are TRBV2 and TRBJ1-2; TRBD1 agrees at 9 bases. After removal of 7 bases from V and 8 bases from J, the junction contained 17 bases not matched to a gene. CDR1 is SNHLY and CDR2 is FYNNEI in the germline V gene. This CDR3 has 16 residues. The CDR3 sequence: CASIFSPGQGFFGYTF. Here the CDR3 DNA reads TGTGCCAGCATTTTCAGTCCGGGACAGGGTTTTTTCGGCTACACCTTC.

This clone was recorded a few times. The chain joins TRBV4-1 to TRBJ2-7; 11 bases match TRBD2. V lost 0 bases, J lost 4 bases, and 5 bases stayed unmatched. The CDR3 has 16 residues. The germline gives CDR1 MGHRA, CDR2 YSYEKL. The DNA for the CDR3 is TGCGCCAGCAGCCAAGAACTAGCGGGAGCAAGGTACGAGCAGTACTTC. It yields the protein CASSQELAGARYEQYF.

The chain has TRBV24-1 and TRBJ1-5; D is perhaps TRBD1 (6 bases). Trimming removed 3 bases from V and 4 bases from J, with 9 bases in between. This CDR3 is 14 amino acids long. CDR1 and CDR2 from the germline V gene are KGHDR and SFDVKD. CDR3 nucleotides: TGTGCCACCAGTGATCCACAGGGAAATCAGCCCCAGCATTTT. It translates to CATSDPQGNQPQHF.

V usage is TRBV24-1 and J usage is TRBJ2-1; TRBD1 is a possible D gene (6 bases). This CDR3 is 16 amino acids long. Per germline, CDR1 KGHDR and CDR2 SFDVKD. V was cut by 5 bases and J by 7 bases, with 20 bases left in between. The CDR3 nucleotides are TGTGCCACCAGTGTTAGGACAGTACCCATAGGGAATGAGCAGTTCTTC. This sequence encodes CATSVRTVPIGNEQFF.

In this sample, this clone turned up once. At one of its ends the junction is not consistent with the germline gene, which may arise from a read error. The chain uses TRBV19 and TRBJ2-2, with 10 bases matching TRBD1. Germline V CDR1 and CDR2: LNHDA, SQIVND (reference sequence). The CDR3 sequence is 10 residues long. The DNA for the CDR3 is TGTGCTAGCGGGACAGGGGAGTTGTTTTTT. As protein: CASGTGELFF.

The chain joins TRBV9 to TRBJ2-4, with a weak D call TRBD2 (6 bases). The germline CDR1 and CDR2 sequences are SGDLS and YYNGEE. The CDR3 runs 13 residues. V was shortened by 3 bases and J by 9 bases, with 13 bases between the two germline ends. The CDR3: CASSARDSGIQYF. The CDR3 region has the DNA TGTGCCAGCAGCGCCCGGGACTCGGGCATTCAGTACTTC.

This chain connects TRBV6-5 to TRBJ1-6; no firm D call. V lost 2 bases and J lost 0, with 5 bases in between. The CDR3 is made up of 15 amino acids. Germline lookup yields CDR1 MNHEY and CDR2 SVGAGI. The CDR3 region is CASSYGSSYNSPLHF. The CDR3 region has the DNA TGTGCCAGCAGTTACGGGAGCTCCTATAATTCACCCCTCCACTTT.

This rearrangement joins TRBV7-2 to TRBJ2-5; possible D gene TRBD2, 6 bases. The V end was cut by 5 bases, the J end by 5 bases, with 18 bases between. The CDR3 length is 15 residues. Per the germline V gene, CDR1 is SGHTA and CDR2 is FQGNSA. The CDR3 bases are TGTGCCAGCAGCCCGCAATTGACTAGTGGGGAGACCCAGTACTTC. Amino acids: CASSPQLTSGETQYF. Full variable domain (rest looked up from reference TRBV7-2 and TRBJ2-5): GAGVSQSPSNKVTEKGKDVELRCDPISGHTALYWYRQSLGQGLEFLIYFQGNSAPDKSGLPSDRFSAERTGGSVSTLTIQRTQQEDSAVYLCASSPQLTSGETQYFGPGTRLLVL.

The V call is TRBV2, the J call TRBJ2-2; 8 positions match TRBD2. Germline CDR1 SNHLY, CDR2 FYNNEI. Trimming at V came to 7 bases and at J to 9 bases, leaving 19 bases not matched to a gene. The CDR3 runs to 17 residues. Here the CDR3 DNA reads TGTGCCAGCAACCAGAGGACCGGGACTAGGGGAGTCCGGGAGCTGTTTTTT. This translates into CASNQRTGTRGVRELFF.